The next 23 T cell receptor beta chains were all read from a single sample in a study of T cell responses to AZD1222 COVID-19 vaccine. Only in-frame clones appear in the TCRdb table, and some are missing; sequencing was by immunoSEQ multiplex PCR. The sample includes 140,000 or so clones, around nine tenths seen only once; the top ten take 4.7%. Sequencing was performed on peripheral blood, taken on day 0 of AZD1222 vaccination. These receptors came from an adult in good health.

The chain employs TRBV28 and TRBJ2-1; D not certain. The CDR3 spans 19 residues. V lost 5 bases and J 5 bases, leaving 28 bases between the germline ends. In germline, CDR1 is MDHEN, CDR2 SYDVKM. CDR3 sequence: CASSLITPFWVANHNEQFF. As DNA, the CDR3 is TGTGCCAGCAGTCTTATCACCCCCTTCTGGGTAGCAAACCACAATGAGCAGTTCTTC.

Written as DNA, the CDR3 is TGTGCCAGTAGTATGGGCACCCTAAGCTCCTACGAGCAGTACTTC. This encodes CASSMGTLSSYEQYF. The rearrangement links TRBV19 to TRBJ2-7; D gene unclear. The ends were cut back, 3 bases at V and 0 bases at J, with 12 bases in the middle. Germline V lookup: CDR1 LNHDA, CDR2 SQIVND (reference sequence). The CDR3 consists of 15 residues.

The J gene is TRBJ2-7, the V gene TRBV24-1; no definite D call. Trimming cost V 8 bases and J 3 bases, with 19 bases left between them. Germline V gives CDR1 KGHDR, CDR2 SFDVKD. The CDR3 is 15 residues long. Here the CDR3 reads CATNNQRNPHYEQYF. For the CDR3, the DNA is TGTGCCACCAATAACCAACGCAATCCGCACTACGAGCAGTACTTC.

This rearrangement joins TRBV6-5 to TRBJ1-1; TRBD1 matches 10 bases. The V and J ends lost 11 bases and 1 base, in that order; junction bases with no gene match: 7. CDR1 is MNHEY and CDR2 is SVGAGI in the germline V gene. The CDR3 is 14 amino acids. This chain's CDR3 is CAARQGAENTEAFF. The CDR3 bases are TGTGCCGCCAGACAGGGGGCAGAGAACACTGAAGCTTTCTTT.

The V call is TRBV27, the J call TRBJ2-1; 10 bases fit TRBD2. Per germline, CDR1 MNHEY and CDR2 SMNVEV (reference sequence). With V trimmed by 4 bases and J by 3 bases, 0 bases remained unmatched. This CDR3 has 14 residues. The DNA for the CDR3 is TGTGCCAGCAGTTGGACTAGCGGCTACAATGAGCAGTTCTTC. Translated, it gives CASSWTSGYNEQFF.

The chain uses TRBV19 and TRBJ2-5, with 7 bases identical to TRBD2. The CDR3 loop spans 15 amino acids. V lost 7 bases and J lost 2; bases outside the gene matches: 10. The germline CDR1 and CDR2 sequences are LNHDA and SQIVND (reference sequence). The CDR3 spells CASTESGTTQETQYF. In nucleotides, the CDR3 is TGTGCCAGTACCGAGAGCGGGACTACTCAAGAGACCCAGTACTTC.

V is TRBV7-9 and J is TRBJ2-5; TRBD2 might be the D (6 bases). The CDR3 is 13 amino acids. V lost 2 bases to trimming and J lost 4 bases, with 8 bases between them. Looked up from germline, CDR1 is SEHNR and CDR2 is FQNEAQ (reference sequence). CDR3 nucleotide sequence: TGTGCCAGCAGCTTACGGGGGTTAGAGACCCAGTACTTC. Translated: CASSLRGLETQYF. Using reference TRBV7-9 and TRBJ2-5 for the parts outside the CDR3, the full variable domain is DTGVSQNPRHKITKRGQNVTFRCDPISEHNRLYWYRQTLGQGPEFLTYFQNEAQLEKSRLLSDRFSAERPKGSFSTLEIQRTEQGDSAMYLCASSLRGLETQYFGPGTRLLVL.

This chain links TRBV11-2 with TRBJ1-2; a weak D match, TRBD1 (6 bases). Germline CDR1 SGHAT, CDR2 FQNNGV. The ends were cut back, 5 bases at V and 10 bases at J, with 17 bases in the middle. This CDR3 spans 13 amino acids. This chain's CDR3 is CASSPRGNRDYTF. CDR3 DNA sequence: TGTGCCAGCAGCCCGAGGGGAAACAGGGACTACACCTTC.

The genes are TRBV2 and TRBJ2-1, with TRBD1 matching over 7 bases. Losses at the gene ends were 4 bases for V and 4 bases for J; bases not matched to a gene: 10. The V gene's germline CDR1 is SNHLY and CDR2 FYNNEI. The CDR3 extends over 16 amino acids. CDR3 nucleotides: TGTGCCAGCAGTGCTCGGGGACAGAGACCTTACAATGAGCAGTTCTTC. Protein sequence: CASSARGQRPYNEQFF.

This chain uses TRBV6-5 with TRBJ2-7, with D perhaps TRBD1 (7 bases). V lost 5 bases and J lost 0, with 11 bases in between. The CDR3 covers 14 residues. Germline V lookup: CDR1 MNHEY, CDR2 SVGAGI. CDR3 nucleotide sequence: TGTGCCAGCAGTCGGGGGACAGACTCCTACGAGCAGTACTTC. Amino acids: CASSRGTDSYEQYF.

The rearrangement uses TRBV11-2 and TRBJ2-2, with D perhaps matching TRBD1 or TRBD2 (7 bases each). The germline V and J ends were trimmed by 5 bases and 7 bases, with 20 bases remaining between them. This CDR3 spans 16 amino acids. The germline V gene encodes CDR1 SGHAT and CDR2 FQNNGV. The CDR3 protein is CASSPILQGEGGELFF. The CDR3 DNA reads TGTGCCAGCAGCCCCATTCTCCAGGGGGAGGGCGGGGAGCTGTTTTTT.

The V gene is TRBV6-5, the J gene TRBJ1-2, with D possibly TRBD1 on 6 matching bases. The CDR3 extends over 12 amino acids. Germline lookup yields CDR1 MNHEY and CDR2 SVGAGI. V lost 2 bases and J lost 13, with 14 bases in between. In DNA, the CDR3 is TGTGCCAGCAGTTACAGCGGGGGGCGCAGCACCTTC. Its translation: CASSYSGGRSTF.

The rearrangement uses TRBV9 and TRBJ1-1, with D uncertain. V dropped 0 bases and J dropped 3 bases, with 6 bases sitting between them. The CDR3 spans 13 residues. Per germline, CDR1 SGDLS and CDR2 YYNGEE. CDR3 amino acids: CASSVDGYTEAFF. DNA of the CDR3: TGTGCCAGCAGCGTAGATGGGTACACTGAAGCTTTCTTT.

This clone was recorded only once. The genes are TRBV3-1 (or the pseudogene TRBV3-2) and TRBJ2-1, with 8 bases fitting TRBD2. The CDR3 has 16 residues. CDR1 LGHDT and CDR2 YNNKEL come from the germline V gene (reference sequence). V shed 4 bases and J 3 bases; nucleotides not matched to a gene: 8. The CDR3: CASSPRLSGGYNEQFF. CDR3 DNA: TGTGCCAGCAGCCCCCGCCTGAGCGGGGGCTACAATGAGCAGTTCTTC.

The CDR3 protein is CASSFSPYGYTF. DNA for the CDR3: TGTGCCAGCAGTTTTTCCCCTTATGGCTACACCTTC. V is TRBV12-3 or TRBV12-4 and J is TRBJ1-2; D gene unclear. V was clipped by 3 bases and J by 5 bases, with 7 bases between them. The CDR3 runs to 12 residues.

The gene calls are TRBV12-3 or TRBV12-4 and TRBJ2-1; D unresolved. This CDR3 has 11 residues. The germline V and J ends were trimmed by 6 bases and 7 bases, with 7 bases remaining between them. The CDR3 nucleotides read TGTGCCAGCAGCTTGTATAATGAGCAGTTCTTC. Translating it yields CASSLYNEQFF.

This chain uses TRBV7-9 with TRBJ1-2; 8 nucleotides line up with TRBD1. Trimming at V came to 1 base and at J to 4 bases, leaving 2 bases not matched to a gene. CDR3 length: 14 amino acids. Germline CDR1 reads SEHNR; CDR2 reads FQNEAQ (reference sequence). This CDR3 reads CASSLGTGLYGYTF. CDR3 sequence (DNA): TGTGCCAGCAGCTTAGGGACAGGGCTCTATGGCTACACCTTC.

Only a few counts were recorded for this clone. The CDR3 DNA sequence: TGTGCCAGTAGTACCCTGACAGGTTGGGCCAACGTCCTGACTTTC. Its translation: CASSTLTGWANVLTF. The genes are TRBV19 and TRBJ2-6; TRBD1 might be the D (6 bases). V gave up 4 bases and J gave up 5 bases, with 12 bases separating them. The germline V gene has CDR1 LNHDA and CDR2 SQIVND (reference sequence). The CDR3 runs to 15 residues.

The chain joins TRBV30 to TRBJ2-7, with D possibly being TRBD1 (6 bases). Deletions cut 0 bases from V and 0 bases from J, with 9 bases between. The germline V gene has CDR1 GTSNPN and CDR2 SVGIG (reference sequence). The CDR3 consists of 14 residues. The CDR3 DNA is TGTGCCTGGAGTGTGGACAGAAGCTCCTACGAGCAGTACTTC. It specifies CAWSVDRSSYEQYF. The full variable domain, in which reference TRBV30 and TRBJ2-7 provide the parts outside the CDR3, is SQTIHQWPATLVQPVGSPLSLECTVEGTSNPNLYWYRQAAGRGLQLLFYSVGIGQISSEVPQNLSASRPQDRQFILSSKKLLLSDSGFYLCAWSVDRSSYEQYFGPGTRLTVT.

This clone was picked up a small number of times. This chain links TRBV20-1 with TRBJ1-1, with 10 positions matching TRBD1. Trimming removed 6 bases from V and 10 bases from J; junction bases left unmatched: 5. The length of the CDR3 is 11 residues. Germline V gives CDR1 DFQATT, CDR2 SNEGSKA (reference sequence). The DNA of the CDR3 is TGCAGTGCGACAGGGGGCTATCGAGCTTTCTTT. Translation gives CSATGGYRAFF.

The V and J genes are TRBV29-1 and TRBJ2-1; 13 nucleotides align to TRBD2. This CDR3 contains 13 residues. Germline V lookup: CDR1 SQVTM, CDR2 ANQGSEA. The V and J ends lost 7 bases and 8 bases, in that order; junction bases with no gene match: 5. CDR3 DNA: TGCAGCGCCAGGACTAGCGGGGGTGATGAGCAGTTCTTC. The encoded protein is CSARTSGGDEQFF.

This chain connects TRBV2 to TRBJ1-2; possible D gene TRBD1, 6 bases. The V end was cut by 6 bases, the J end by 0 bases, with 11 bases between. The CDR3 is 14 residues long. Germline CDR1 reads SNHLY; CDR2 reads FYNNEI. CDR3 loop: CASRQGHSNYGYTF. The CDR3 DNA reads as TGTGCCAGCAGACAGGGTCACTCTAACTATGGCTACACCTTC.

The chain is built from TRBV28 and TRBJ2-1, with TRBD2 matching over 10 bases. The V gene end was trimmed by 5 bases and the J gene end by 9 bases; junction bases not matched to a gene: 7. CDR3 size: 14 residues. Germline loops: CDR1 MDHEN, CDR2 SYDVKM. CDR3 sequence: CASSEAGGIVEQFF. CDR3 nucleotide sequence: TGTGCCAGCAGTGAAGCGGGAGGGATTGTTGAGCAGTTCTTC.